This T cell receptor beta chain is from a study of T cell repertoires in cytomegalovirus infection. TCRdb analysed the reads with MiXCR anew, one entry per CDR3 protein. The table has hundreds of thousands of distinct CDR3 sequences, roughly 23% seen once. CDR3 length: 17 amino acids. Germline CDR1 reads PRHDT; CDR2 reads FYEKMQ (reference sequence). Germline trimming cut 5 bases from V and 6 bases from J; bases unmatched to any gene: 13. The table lists this clonotype with a few counts. This TCR was recovered from a human donor in good health (CMV status not recorded). Some clones in this sample may be carry-over from other donors' samples. Sequenced material: CD8+ T cells from PBMCs. The genes are TRBV13 and TRBJ2-2, with 9 bases fitting TRBD1. For the CDR3, the DNA is TGTGCCAGCAGCCTACTCCGGGACAGGGTTGGAGCCGGGGAGCTGTTTTTT. It yields the protein CASSLLRDRVGAGELFF.